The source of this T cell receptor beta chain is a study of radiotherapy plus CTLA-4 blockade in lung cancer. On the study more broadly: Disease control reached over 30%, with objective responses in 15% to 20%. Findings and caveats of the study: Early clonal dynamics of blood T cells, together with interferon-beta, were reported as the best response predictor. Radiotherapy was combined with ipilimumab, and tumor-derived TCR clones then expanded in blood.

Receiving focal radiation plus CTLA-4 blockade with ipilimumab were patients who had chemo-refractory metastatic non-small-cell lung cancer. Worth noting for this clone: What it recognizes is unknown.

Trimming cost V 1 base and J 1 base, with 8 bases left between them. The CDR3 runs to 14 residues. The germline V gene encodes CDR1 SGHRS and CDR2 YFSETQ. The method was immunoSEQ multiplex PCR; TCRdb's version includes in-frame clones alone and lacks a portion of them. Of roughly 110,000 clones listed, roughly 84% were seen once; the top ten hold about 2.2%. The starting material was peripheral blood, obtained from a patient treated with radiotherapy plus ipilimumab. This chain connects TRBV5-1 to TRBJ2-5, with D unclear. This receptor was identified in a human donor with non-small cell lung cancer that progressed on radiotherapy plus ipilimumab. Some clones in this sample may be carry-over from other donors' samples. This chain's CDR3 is CASSLLGLQETQYF. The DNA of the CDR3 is TGCGCCAGCAGCTTGTTAGGTCTCCAAGAGACCCAGTACTTC. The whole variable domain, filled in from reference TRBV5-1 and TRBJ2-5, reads KAGVTQTPRYLIKTRGQQVTLSCSPISGHRSVSWYQQTPGQGLQFLFEYFSETQRNKGNFPGRFSGRQFSNSRSEMNVSTLELGDSALYLCASSLLGLQETQYFGPGTRLLVL.